This T cell receptor beta chain was documented in a study of CD8+ T cells in alopecia areata. As for the study in general: Treatment comprised oral tofacitinib, 5 to 10 mg twice daily, in treated patients. People stayed on tofacitinib for 6 to 18 months, then stopped the drug for 6 months. General study results and limits: Elevated clonality characterized lesional scalp relative to normal scalp, particularly in alopecia totalis/universalis.

A word on this clone: Its antigen remains unidentified.

TCR sequencing used cDNA made by reverse transcription of extracted RNA. The method was immunoSEQ multiplex PCR; TCRdb's version includes in-frame clones alone and lacks a portion of them. Here the sample spans about 130,000 clones, 49% being singletons. V gave up 6 bases and J gave up 3 bases; unmatched junction bases: 8. CDR3 length equals 14 residues. Germline CDR1 SQVTM, CDR2 ANQGSEA. The sequences come from CD8+ T cells sorted from blood, collected at week 0. The chain has TRBV29-1 and TRBJ1-5; 7 bases agree with TRBD1. The clonotype comes from a human donor with alopecia areata. The CDR3 nucleotides read TGCAGCGTCCGCACAGGGGAACCCAATCAGCCCCAGCATTTT. This encodes CSVRTGEPNQPQHF.